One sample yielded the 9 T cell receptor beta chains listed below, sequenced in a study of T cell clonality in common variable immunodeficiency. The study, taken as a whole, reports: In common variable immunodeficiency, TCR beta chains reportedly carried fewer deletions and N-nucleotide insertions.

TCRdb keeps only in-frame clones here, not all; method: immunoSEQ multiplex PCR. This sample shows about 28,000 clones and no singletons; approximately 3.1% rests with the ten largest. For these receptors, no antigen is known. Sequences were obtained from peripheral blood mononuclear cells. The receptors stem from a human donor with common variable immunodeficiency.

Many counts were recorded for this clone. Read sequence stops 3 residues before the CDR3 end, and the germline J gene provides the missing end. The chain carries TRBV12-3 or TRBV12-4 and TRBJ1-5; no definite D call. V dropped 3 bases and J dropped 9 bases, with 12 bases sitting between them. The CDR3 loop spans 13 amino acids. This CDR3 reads CASSFYGSGPQHF. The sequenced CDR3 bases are TGTGCCAGCAGTTTTTACGGTTCGGGGCCC.

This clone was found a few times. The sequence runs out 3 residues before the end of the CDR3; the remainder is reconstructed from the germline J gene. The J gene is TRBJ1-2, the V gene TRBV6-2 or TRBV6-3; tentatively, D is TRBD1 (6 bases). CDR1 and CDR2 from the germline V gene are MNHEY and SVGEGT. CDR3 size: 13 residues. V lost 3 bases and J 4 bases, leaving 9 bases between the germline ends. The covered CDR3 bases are TGTGCCAGCAGTTATCTGACAGGCTATGGC. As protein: CASSYLTGYG. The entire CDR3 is CASSYLTGYGYTF.

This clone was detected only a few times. The covered CDR3 bases are TGTGCCAGCAGCTTAAGTGGGGCGCACTACGAG. Translation gives CASSLSGAHYE. The whole CDR3 protein reads CASSLSGAHYEQYF. The chain links TRBV7-2 to TRBJ2-7; tentative D call: TRBD1 (5 bases). The read falls 3 residues short of the CDR3 end, and the missing part is taken from the germline J gene. Germline lookup yields CDR1 SGHTA and CDR2 FQGNSA. The CDR3 spans 14 residues. The V and J ends lost 2 bases and 3 bases respectively, with 11 bases between them.

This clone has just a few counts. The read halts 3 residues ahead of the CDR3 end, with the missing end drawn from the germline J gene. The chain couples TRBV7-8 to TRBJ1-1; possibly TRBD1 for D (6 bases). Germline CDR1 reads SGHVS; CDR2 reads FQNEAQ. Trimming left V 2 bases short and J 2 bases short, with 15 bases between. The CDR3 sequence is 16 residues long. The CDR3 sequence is CASSLSGAFKNTEAFF. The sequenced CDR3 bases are TGTGCCAGCAGCTTATCAGGGGCATTCAAAAACACTGAA.

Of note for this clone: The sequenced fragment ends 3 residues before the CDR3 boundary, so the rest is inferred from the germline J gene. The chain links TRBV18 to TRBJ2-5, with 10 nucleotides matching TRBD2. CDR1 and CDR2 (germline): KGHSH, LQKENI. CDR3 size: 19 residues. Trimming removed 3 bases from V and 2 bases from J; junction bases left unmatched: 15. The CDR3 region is CASSPLSPSKLAGQETQYF. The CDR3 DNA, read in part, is TGTGCCAGCTCACCGCTATCTCCCTCTAAACTAGCGGGGCAAGAGACC. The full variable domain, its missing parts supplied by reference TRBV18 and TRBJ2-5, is NAGVMQNPRHLVRRRGQEARLRCSPMKGHSHVYWYRQLPEEGLKFMVYLQKENIIDESGMPKERFSAEFPKEGPSILRIQQVVRGDSAAYFCASSPLSPSKLAGQETQYFGPGTRLLVL.

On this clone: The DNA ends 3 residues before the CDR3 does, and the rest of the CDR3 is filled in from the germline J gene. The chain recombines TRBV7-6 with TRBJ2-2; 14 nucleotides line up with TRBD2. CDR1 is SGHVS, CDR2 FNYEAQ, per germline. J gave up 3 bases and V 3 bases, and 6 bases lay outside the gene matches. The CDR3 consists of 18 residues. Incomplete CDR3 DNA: TGTGCCAGCAGCTTGCGACTAGCGGGGGGGCCGGACACCGGGGAG. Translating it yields CASSLRLAGGPDTGE. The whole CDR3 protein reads CASSLRLAGGPDTGELFF.

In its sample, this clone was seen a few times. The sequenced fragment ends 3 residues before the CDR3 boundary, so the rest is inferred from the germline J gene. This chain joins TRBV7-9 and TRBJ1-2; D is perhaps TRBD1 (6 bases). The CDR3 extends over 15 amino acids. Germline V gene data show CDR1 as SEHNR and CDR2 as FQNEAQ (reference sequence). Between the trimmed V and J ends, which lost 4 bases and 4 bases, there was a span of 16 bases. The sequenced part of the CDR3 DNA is TGTGCCAGCAGCTCTAGGACAGACCTGATCTATGGC. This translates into CASSSRTDLIYG. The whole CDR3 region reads CASSSRTDLIYGYTF.

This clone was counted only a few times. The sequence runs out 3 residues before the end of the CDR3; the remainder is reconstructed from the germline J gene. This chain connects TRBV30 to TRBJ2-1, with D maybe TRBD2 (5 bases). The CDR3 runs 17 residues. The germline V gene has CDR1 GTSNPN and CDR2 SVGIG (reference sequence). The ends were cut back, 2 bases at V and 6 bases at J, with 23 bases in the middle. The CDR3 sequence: CAWSLLRGSSVGNEQFF. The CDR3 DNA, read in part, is TGTGCCTGGAGTCTCCTCCGGGGTTCTAGTGTCGGCAATGAG.

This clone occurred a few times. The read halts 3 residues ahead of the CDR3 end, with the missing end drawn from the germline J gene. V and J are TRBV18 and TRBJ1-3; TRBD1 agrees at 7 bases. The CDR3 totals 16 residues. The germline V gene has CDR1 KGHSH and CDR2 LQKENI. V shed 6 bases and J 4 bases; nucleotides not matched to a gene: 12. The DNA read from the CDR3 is TGTGCCAGCTCGGCCTCTCCGACAGGGATAGGAAACACC. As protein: CASSASPTGIGNT. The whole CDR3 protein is CASSASPTGIGNTIYF.